This T cell receptor (beta chain) was identified in a study of prognosis after radiotherapy for stage I lung cancer (dated by TCRdb to about 2021). For context, the study as a whole: Around 19 stage I NSCLC patients were enrolled in Nanjing, China, between early 2018 and January 2019. For each of the 20 or so patients, one blood sample was taken before SBRT and one after, so the study sequenced about 38 samples in total. Peripheral blood TCR beta repertoires were profiled in stage I NSCLC patients before and after stereotactic body radiotherapy, and the study then linked these repertoires to distant failure. Every patient was deemed medically inoperable, more than ten because of comorbidities and over five because they refused surgery. Distant metastases were developed by four of the 19 patients after SBRT, at a median of around seven months, whereas no significant progression was observed in the other 15 patients. The cohort was made up of roughly 13 men and a handful of women, with a median age of around 70 years and an age range of 53 to 84 years. Newly diagnosed primary stage I lung tumors were present in fourteen patients, and oligometastatic NSCLC after surgical resection of the primary tumor was present in roughly 5 patients. Using image-guided IMRT or VMAT, SBRT was delivered in 3 to 5 fractions at a biologically effective dose of at least 100 Gy. SBRT was not combined with any concurrent therapy in any patient. On tumor histology, roughly 11 patients had adenocarcinoma and about seven had squamous cell carcinoma.

Two rounds of multiplex PCR were used to amplify the TCR beta CDR3 region from genomic DNA. In the first round of PCR, primers specific to each TRBV and TRBJ gene were used, and the primer sequences are filed in Chinese patent CN105087789A. Universal primers were used in the second PCR round. The Roche High Pure PCR Template Preparation Kit was used to extract genomic DNA from frozen PBMCs. The libraries underwent paired-end sequencing with 151 bp reads on an Illumina HiSeq 3000. The original pipeline was this. CutAdapt was used to remove raw reads lacking the multiplex PCR primer sequences. PEAR was used to merge high-quality paired reads into contigs. TRB V, D and J gene segments were assigned to each contig with MiXCR by alignment to reference sequences. To remove sequencing errors, CDR3 sequences were clustered according to base quality and sequence similarity. Diversity was calculated as Shannon entropy divided by the natural log of the number of productive TCR sequences. One minus Shannon entropy divided by the natural log of the number of unique clonotypes was used as the definition of clonality. Using the Youden index from ROC curves, the researchers picked the repertoire-metric cut-offs for progression-free survival, and all analyses were carried out in R 3.5.3. TCRdb handled the public reads itself, with Q25 trimming in fastp and clone calling in MiXCR, and kept productive beta chains. Every distinct CDR3 protein forms one entry, paired with its most common genes and DNA. The authors' filters were not applied to this entry. Across this sample there are around 29,000 distinct CDR3 sequences, with more than 45% seen only once. 14% to 15% of the sample lies in the top ten.

All patients had node-negative disease on CT and PET/CT, and none had a history of other malignancies or prior chemotherapy or radiotherapy. At each of the two time points, 5.5 to 6 milliliters of peripheral venous blood were collected into EDTA tubes. PBMCs were isolated by Ficoll-Paque Plus density-gradient centrifugation. Samples were stored at -80°C immediately after collection until analysis. General conclusions and limits of the study: Unique TCR clone counts fell after SBRT (median about 9,600 before versus approximately 6,300 after; Wilcoxon paired P=0.011). Whether the expanded TCR clones were tumor-specific was not determined. Post-SBRT Shannon entropy and its change from baseline were lower in patients who developed distant metastases; baseline Shannon entropy was not associated with metastases. The study was limited by its small cohort and short follow-up, and the findings require independent validation. TRBV and TRBJ usage frequencies reportedly varied with metastasis status, involving two V genes at baseline and nine V and two J genes after SBRT. All reported P values were unadjusted for multiple comparisons.

Concerning this clonotype itself: This receptor's antigen is unknown. Its ends do not fully match the called genes, so a read error is possible.

The sequence derives from a donor over 45 with non-small cell lung cancer. The input for sequencing was PBMCs, taken before or after stereotactic body radiation therapy (not recorded which).

The DNA is as follows: TGTGCCAGCAGCCTTAGCGGGAGTCGCAATGAGCATTTCTTC. This translates into CASSLSGSRNEHFF. Rearrangement joined TRBV11-2 to TRBJ2-1; a stretch of 9 junction bases matches TRBD2. From cysteine to phenylalanine, the CDR3 is 14 amino acids long. The sequence is cut down to CDR3 DNA, 42 bases in frame from base 1. The germline V gene sets CDR1 to SGHAT and CDR2 to FQNNGV. Supplemented by the reference TRBV11-2 and TRBJ2-1 proteins around the CDR3, the complete variable domain is EAGVAQSPRYKIIEKRQSVAFWCNPISGHATLYWYQQILGQGPKLLIQFQNNGVVDDSQLPKDRFSAERLKGVDSTLKIQPAKLEDSAVYLCASSLSGSRNEHFFGPGTRLTVL.